This note documents a single T cell receptor beta chain sequence. The entry originates in a study of shared clonotypes between healthy human individuals. The V segment lost 6 bases and the J segment 2 bases; nucleotides outside the gene matches: 4. This CDR3 has 14 amino acids. Germline V gives CDR1 MDHEN, CDR2 SYDVKM. The method was immunoSEQ multiplex PCR; TCRdb's version includes in-frame clones alone and lacks a portion of them. The sample comprises 780,000 or so clones, over 55% of which are singletons, and under 2% rests with the top ten. The TCR originated in a woman between 25 and 40 years old in good health. V gene TRBV28 combines with J gene TRBJ1-2; 9 bases map to TRBD1. The sample was memory CD4+ T cells sorted from blood. Subset meaning: CD45RA-negative fraction. In nucleotides, the CDR3 is TGTGCCAGCAGGGGACAGGGATCAAACTATGGCTACACCTTC. Translated, it gives CASRGQGSNYGYTF.